The 10 T cell receptor beta chains below were found in one sample sequenced in a study of OX40 agonist ivuxolimab in advanced cancers. Assay: immunoSEQ multiplex PCR; the TCRdb copy retains only in-frame clones and omits some. The table has approximately 160,000 clones, under 95% seen once. The sequencing used CD4+ or CD8+ T cells sorted from blood, collected in a trial of the OX40 agonist ivuxolimab. Receptors originate from an adult with an advanced solid tumor such as melanoma, head and neck, liver or kidney cancer.

This chain uses TRBV5-1 with TRBJ2-1; D might be TRBD2 (6 bases). The CDR3 sequence is 15 residues long. The V and J ends lost 0 bases and 6 bases respectively, with 13 bases between them. CDR1 SGHRS and CDR2 YFSETQ come from the germline V gene. CDR3 loop: CASSLDVGAGNEQFF. In DNA, the CDR3 is TGCGCCAGCAGCTTGGATGTGGGAGCGGGCAATGAGCAGTTCTTC.

The chain uses TRBV5-6 and TRBJ1-2, with D perhaps matching TRBD1 (6 bases). The CDR3 contains 13 residues. The V gene lost 6 bases and the J gene lost 6 bases, with 15 bases spanning the gap. Germline V gene data show CDR1 as SGHDT and CDR2 as YYEEEE. CDR3 region: CASITWGGDGYTF. The DNA of the CDR3 is TGTGCCAGCATCACTTGGGGGGGCGATGGCTACACCTTC. The entire variable domain, with the rest obtained from reference TRBV5-6 and TRBJ1-2, is as follows: DAGVTQSPTHLIKTRGQQVTLRCSPKSGHDTVSWYQQALGQGPQFIFQYYEEEERQRGNFPDRFSGHQFPNYSSELNVNALLLGDSALYLCASITWGGDGYTFGSGTRLTVV.

In DNA, the CDR3 is TGTGCCAGCAGCAACAGCGGAAGCTCCTACAATGAGCAGTTCTTC. Its translation: CASSNSGSSYNEQFF. The genes are TRBV5-4 and TRBJ2-1; possibly TRBD2 for D (5 bases). The CDR3 extends over 15 amino acids. V was shortened by 4 bases and J by 0 bases, with 11 bases between the two germline ends. Per the germline V gene, CDR1 is SGHNT and CDR2 is YYREEE (reference sequence).

The rearrangement links TRBV4-3 to TRBJ1-1, with D perhaps TRBD1 (5 bases). Germline values: CDR1 LGHNA, CDR2 YSLEER. The V gene lost 8 bases and the J gene lost 4 bases, with 14 bases spanning the gap. CDR3 length equals 13 residues. Here the CDR3 reads CASQMNGGTEAFF. The CDR3 DNA is TGCGCCAGCCAAATGAACGGGGGCACTGAAGCTTTCTTT.

V is TRBV5-4 and J is TRBJ2-1; the D gene could be TRBD1 or TRBD2 (5 bases each). V shed 4 bases and J shed 6 bases, with 17 bases lying between them. The CDR3 length is 15 residues. CDR1 and CDR2 (germline): SGHNT, YYREEE (reference sequence). For the CDR3, the DNA is TGTGCCAGCAGCGCAAGCCCCCGGGGCGGCAATGAGCAGTTCTTC. This sequence encodes CASSASPRGGNEQFF.

The chain couples TRBV9 to TRBJ1-2, with 12 bases matching TRBD1. The CDR3 is 15 residues long. V shed 0 bases and J 7 bases; nucleotides not matched to a gene: 4. CDR1 and CDR2 (germline): SGDLS, YYNGEE. CDR3: CASSVDAGQGAGYTF. Written as DNA, the CDR3 is TGTGCCAGCAGCGTAGACGCGGGACAGGGGGCTGGCTACACCTTC.

V is TRBV5-1 and J is TRBJ2-1; D is perhaps TRBD1 (5 bases). CDR3 length: 13 residues. V was shortened by 0 bases and J by 14 bases, with 15 bases between the two germline ends. From germline, CDR1 is SGHRS and CDR2 YFSETQ. CDR3 in DNA: TGCGCCAGCAGCTTGGGCCAGGGTGGGTTGGAGTTCTTC. It yields the protein CASSLGQGGLEFF.

The chain joins TRBV2 to TRBJ1-2; D unresolved. V lost 6 bases to trimming and J lost 3 bases, with 8 bases between them. This CDR3 contains 12 residues. The germline V gene has CDR1 SNHLY and CDR2 FYNNEI. CDR3 DNA sequence: TGTGCCAGCAGCCGCCAGGACTATGGCTACACCTTC. Its protein product is CASSRQDYGYTF. The full variable domain, its missing parts supplied by reference TRBV2 and TRBJ1-2, is EPEVTQTPSHQVTQMGQEVILRCVPISNHLYFYWYRQILGQKVEFLVSFYNNEISEKSEIFDDQFSVERPDGSNFTLKIRSTKLEDSAMYFCASSRQDYGYTFGSGTRLTVV.

The V and J genes are TRBV2 and TRBJ1-2; TRBD1 might be the D (5 bases). Germline values: CDR1 SNHLY, CDR2 FYNNEI. V was cut by 7 bases and J by 2 bases, with 14 bases left in between. This CDR3 has 14 amino acids. CDR3 in amino acids: CASNAGHRNYGYTF. CDR3 sequence (DNA): TGTGCCAGCAATGCGGGGCACAGGAACTATGGCTACACCTTC.

The V gene is TRBV4-3, the J gene TRBJ2-4, with D perhaps given as TRBD1 or TRBD2 (5 bases each). This CDR3 comprises 21 residues. Germline V gives CDR1 LGHNA, CDR2 YSLEER. V lost 4 bases to trimming and J lost 0 bases, with 28 bases between them. CDR3 amino acids: CASSPSGGRQGGPLAKNIQYF. CDR3 bases: TGCGCCAGCAGCCCTTCTGGAGGTCGGCAGGGCGGACCTCTAGCCAAAAACATTCAGTACTTC.